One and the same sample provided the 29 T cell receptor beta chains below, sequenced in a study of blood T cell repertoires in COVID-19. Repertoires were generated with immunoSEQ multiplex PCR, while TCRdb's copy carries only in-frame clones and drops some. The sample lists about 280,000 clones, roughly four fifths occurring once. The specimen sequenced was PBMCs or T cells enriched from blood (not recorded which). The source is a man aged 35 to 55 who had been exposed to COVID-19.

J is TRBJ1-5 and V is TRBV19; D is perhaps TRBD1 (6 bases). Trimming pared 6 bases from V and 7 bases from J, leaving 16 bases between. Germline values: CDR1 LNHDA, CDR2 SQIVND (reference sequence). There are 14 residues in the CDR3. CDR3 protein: CASSGRGVGQPQHF. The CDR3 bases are TGTGCCAGTAGCGGGAGGGGGGTAGGACAGCCCCAGCATTTT.

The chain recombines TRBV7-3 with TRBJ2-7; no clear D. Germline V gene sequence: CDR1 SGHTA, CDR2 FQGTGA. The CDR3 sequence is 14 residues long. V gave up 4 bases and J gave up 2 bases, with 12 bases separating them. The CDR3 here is CASSYTANPYEQYF. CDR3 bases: TGTGCCAGCAGCTACACAGCTAATCCCTACGAGCAGTACTTC. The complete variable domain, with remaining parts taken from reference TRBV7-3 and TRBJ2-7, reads GAGVSQTPSNKVTEKGKYVELRCDPISGHTALYWYRQSLGQGPEFLIYFQGTGAADDSGLPNDRFFAVRPEGSVSTLKIQRTERGDSAVYLCASSYTANPYEQYFGPGTRLTVT.

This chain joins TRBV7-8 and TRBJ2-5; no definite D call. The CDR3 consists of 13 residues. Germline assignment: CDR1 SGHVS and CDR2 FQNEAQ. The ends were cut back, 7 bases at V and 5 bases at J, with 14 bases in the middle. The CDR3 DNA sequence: TGTGCCAGCATCCTTAATCAGAGGGAGACCCAGTACTTC. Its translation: CASILNQRETQYF.

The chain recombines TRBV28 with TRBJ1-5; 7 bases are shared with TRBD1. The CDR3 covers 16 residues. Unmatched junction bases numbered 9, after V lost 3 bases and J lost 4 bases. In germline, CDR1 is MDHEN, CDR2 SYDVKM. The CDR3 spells CASSFGGTAINQPQHF. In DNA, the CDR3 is TGTGCCAGCAGTTTTGGCGGGACAGCAATTAATCAGCCCCAGCATTTT.

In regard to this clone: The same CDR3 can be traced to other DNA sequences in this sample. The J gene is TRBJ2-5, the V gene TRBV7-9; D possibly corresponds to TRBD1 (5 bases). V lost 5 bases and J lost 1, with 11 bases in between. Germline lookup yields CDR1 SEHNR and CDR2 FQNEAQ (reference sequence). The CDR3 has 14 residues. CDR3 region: CASSPGPSQETQYF. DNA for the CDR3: TGTGCCAGCAGCCCAGGGCCGAGCCAAGAGACCCAGTACTTC.

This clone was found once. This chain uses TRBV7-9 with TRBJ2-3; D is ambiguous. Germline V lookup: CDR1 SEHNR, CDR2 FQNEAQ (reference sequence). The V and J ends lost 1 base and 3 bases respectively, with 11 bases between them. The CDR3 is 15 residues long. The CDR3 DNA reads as TGTGCCAGCAGCTTAGGTGGAGTGGCGACAGATACGCAGTATTTT. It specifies CASSLGGVATDTQYF.

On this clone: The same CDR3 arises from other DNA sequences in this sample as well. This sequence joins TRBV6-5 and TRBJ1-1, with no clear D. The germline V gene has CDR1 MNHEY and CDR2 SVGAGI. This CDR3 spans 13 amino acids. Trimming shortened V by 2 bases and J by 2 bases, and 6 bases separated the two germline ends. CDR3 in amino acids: CASSYRGNTEAFF. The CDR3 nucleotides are TGTGCCAGCAGTTACCGCGGAAACACTGAAGCTTTCTTT.

CDR3 coding DNA: TGTGCCAGCAGCTTTACGGCCCTAGCGAGAGCTCGTGGAAACACCATATATTTT. It codes for CASSFTALARARGNTIYF. This chain joins TRBV7-9 and TRBJ1-3, with D uncertain. V dropped 3 bases and J dropped 3 bases, with 21 bases sitting between them. This CDR3 has 18 amino acids. CDR1 and CDR2 (germline): SEHNR, FQNEAQ (reference sequence).

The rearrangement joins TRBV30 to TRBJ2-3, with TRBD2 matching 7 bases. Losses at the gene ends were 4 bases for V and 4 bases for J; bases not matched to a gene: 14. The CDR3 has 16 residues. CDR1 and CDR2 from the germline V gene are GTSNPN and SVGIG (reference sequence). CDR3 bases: TGTGCCTGGAATATGGGCGGGAGAGGCGGGGCAGATACGCAGTATTTT. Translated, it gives CAWNMGGRGGADTQYF.

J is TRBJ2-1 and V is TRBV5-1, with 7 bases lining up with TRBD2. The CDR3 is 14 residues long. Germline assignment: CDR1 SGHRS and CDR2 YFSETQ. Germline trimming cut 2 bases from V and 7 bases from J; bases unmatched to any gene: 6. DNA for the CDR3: TGCGCCAGCAGCTTCGTGGGAGGGGAAAATGAGCAGTTCTTC. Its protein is CASSFVGGENEQFF.

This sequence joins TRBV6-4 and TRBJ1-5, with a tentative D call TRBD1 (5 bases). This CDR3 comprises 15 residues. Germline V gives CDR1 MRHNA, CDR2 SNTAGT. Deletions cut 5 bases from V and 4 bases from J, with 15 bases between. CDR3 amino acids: CASSPYPRANQPQHF. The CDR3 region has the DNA TGTGCCAGCAGTCCTTACCCCAGGGCAAATCAGCCCCAGCATTTT.

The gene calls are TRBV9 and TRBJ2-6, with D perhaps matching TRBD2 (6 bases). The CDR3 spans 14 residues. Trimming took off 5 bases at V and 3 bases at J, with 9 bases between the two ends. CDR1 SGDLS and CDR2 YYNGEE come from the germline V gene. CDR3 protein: CASRRAGGANVLTF. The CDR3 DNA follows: TGTGCCAGCAGACGAGCGGGTGGGGCCAACGTCCTGACTTTC. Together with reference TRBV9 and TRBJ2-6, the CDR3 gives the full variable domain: DSGVTQTPKHLITATGQRVTLRCSPRSGDLSVYWYQQSLDQGLQFLIQYYNGEERAKGNILERFSAQQFPDLHSELNLSSLELGDSALYFCASRRAGGANVLTFGAGSRLTVL.

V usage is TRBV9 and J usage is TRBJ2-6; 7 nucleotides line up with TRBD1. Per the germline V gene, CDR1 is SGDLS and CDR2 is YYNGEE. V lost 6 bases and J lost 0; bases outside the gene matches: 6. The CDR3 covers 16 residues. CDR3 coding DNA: TGTGCCAGCAACACGGGACAGACCTCTGGGGCCAACGTCCTGACTTTC. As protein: CASNTGQTSGANVLTF.

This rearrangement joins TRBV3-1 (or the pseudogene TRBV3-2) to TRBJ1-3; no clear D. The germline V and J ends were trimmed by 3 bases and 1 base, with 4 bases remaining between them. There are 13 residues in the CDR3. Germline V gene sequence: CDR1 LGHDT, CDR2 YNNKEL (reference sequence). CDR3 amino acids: CASSQTSGNTIYF. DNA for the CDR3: TGTGCCAGCAGCCAGACATCTGGAAACACCATATATTTT.

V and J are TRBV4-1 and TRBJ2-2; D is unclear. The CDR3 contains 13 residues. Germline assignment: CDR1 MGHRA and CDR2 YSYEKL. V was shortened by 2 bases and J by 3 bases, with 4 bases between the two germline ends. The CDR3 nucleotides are TGCGCCAGCAGCCAACTTTACACCGGGGAGCTGTTTTTT. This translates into CASSQLYTGELFF.

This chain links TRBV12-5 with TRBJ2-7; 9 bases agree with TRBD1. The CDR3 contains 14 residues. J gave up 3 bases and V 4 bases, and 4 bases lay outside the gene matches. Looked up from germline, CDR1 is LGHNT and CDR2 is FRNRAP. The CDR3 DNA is TGTGCTAGTGGTTCAGGACAGGGGATCTACGAGCAGTACTTC. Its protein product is CASGSGQGIYEQYF.

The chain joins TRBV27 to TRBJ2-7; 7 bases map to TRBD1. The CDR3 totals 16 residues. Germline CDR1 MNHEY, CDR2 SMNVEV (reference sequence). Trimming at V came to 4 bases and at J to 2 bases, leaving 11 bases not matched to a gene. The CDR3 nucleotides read TGTGCCAGCAGTTCGTACTCGGGACAGTTGCCCTACGAGCAGTACTTC. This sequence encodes CASSSYSGQLPYEQYF.

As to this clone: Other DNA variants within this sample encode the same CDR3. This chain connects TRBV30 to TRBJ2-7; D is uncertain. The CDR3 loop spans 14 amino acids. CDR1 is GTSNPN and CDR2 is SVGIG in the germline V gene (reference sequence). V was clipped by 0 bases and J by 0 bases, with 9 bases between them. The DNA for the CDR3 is TGTGCCTGGAGTGTAGGCGGCAGCTCCTACGAGCAGTACTTC. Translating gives CAWSVGGSSYEQYF.

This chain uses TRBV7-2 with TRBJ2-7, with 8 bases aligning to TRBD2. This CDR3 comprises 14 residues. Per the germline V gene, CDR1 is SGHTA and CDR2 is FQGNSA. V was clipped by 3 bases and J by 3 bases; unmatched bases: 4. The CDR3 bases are TGTGCCAGCAGCTTTAGCGGGACGAACTACGAGCAGTACTTC. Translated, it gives CASSFSGTNYEQYF.

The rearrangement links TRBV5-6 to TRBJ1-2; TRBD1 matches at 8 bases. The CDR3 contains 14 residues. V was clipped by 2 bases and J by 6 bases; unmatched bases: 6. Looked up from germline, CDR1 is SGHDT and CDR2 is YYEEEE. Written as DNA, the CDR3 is TGTGCCAGCAGCTTTCTTGACAGGGGCAATGGCTACACCTTC. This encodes CASSFLDRGNGYTF.

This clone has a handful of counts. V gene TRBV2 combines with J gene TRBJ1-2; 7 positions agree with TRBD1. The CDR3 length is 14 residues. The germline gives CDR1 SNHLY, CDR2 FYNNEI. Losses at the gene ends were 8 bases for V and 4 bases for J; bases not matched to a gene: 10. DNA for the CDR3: TGTGCCAGCGGGGACAGAGGGACCCTCTATGGCTACACCTTC. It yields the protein CASGDRGTLYGYTF.

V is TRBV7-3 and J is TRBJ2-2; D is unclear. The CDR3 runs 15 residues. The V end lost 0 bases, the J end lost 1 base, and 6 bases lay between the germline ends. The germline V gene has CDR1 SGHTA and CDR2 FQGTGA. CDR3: CASSLTLGNTGELFF. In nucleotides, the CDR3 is TGTGCCAGCAGCTTAACGCTCGGGAACACCGGGGAGCTGTTTTTT.

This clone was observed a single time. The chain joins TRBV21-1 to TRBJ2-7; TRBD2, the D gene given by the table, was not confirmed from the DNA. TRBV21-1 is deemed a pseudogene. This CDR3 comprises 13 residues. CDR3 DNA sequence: TGTGCCAGCAGCAAGGGACTCGACTACGAGCAGTACTTC. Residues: CASSKGLDYEQYF.

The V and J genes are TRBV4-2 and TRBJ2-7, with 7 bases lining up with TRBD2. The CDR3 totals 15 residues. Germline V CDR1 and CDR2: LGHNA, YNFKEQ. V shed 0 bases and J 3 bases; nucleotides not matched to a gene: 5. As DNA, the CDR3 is TGTGCCAGCAGCCAAGAGCGGGAGTTTGGCTACGAGCAGTACTTC. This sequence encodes CASSQEREFGYEQYF.

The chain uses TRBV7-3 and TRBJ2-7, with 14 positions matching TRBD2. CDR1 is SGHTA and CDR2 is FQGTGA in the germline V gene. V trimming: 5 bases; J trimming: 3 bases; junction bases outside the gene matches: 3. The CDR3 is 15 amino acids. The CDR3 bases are TGTGCCAGCAGCCGGGGACTAGCGGGAGTCTACGAGCAGTACTTC. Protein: CASSRGLAGVYEQYF.

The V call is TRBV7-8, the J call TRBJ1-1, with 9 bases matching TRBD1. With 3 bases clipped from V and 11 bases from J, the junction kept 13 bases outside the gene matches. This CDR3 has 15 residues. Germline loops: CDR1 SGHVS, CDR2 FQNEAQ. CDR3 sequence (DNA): TGTGCCAGCAGCTTGGATGTGGTGGGACAGGGTTACGCTTTCTTT. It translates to CASSLDVVGQGYAFF. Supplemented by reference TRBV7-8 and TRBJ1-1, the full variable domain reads GAGVSQSPRYKVAKRGQDVALRCDPISGHVSLFWYQQALGQGPEFLTYFQNEAQLDKSGLPSDRFFAERPEGSVSTLKIQRTQQEDSAVYLCASSLDVVGQGYAFFGQGTRLTVV.

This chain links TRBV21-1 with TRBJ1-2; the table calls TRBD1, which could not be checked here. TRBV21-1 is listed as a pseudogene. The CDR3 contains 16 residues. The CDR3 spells CASSKGGMRTANGYTF. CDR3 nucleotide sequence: TGTGCCAGCAGCAAAGGCGGAATGCGGACAGCGAATGGCTACACCTTC.

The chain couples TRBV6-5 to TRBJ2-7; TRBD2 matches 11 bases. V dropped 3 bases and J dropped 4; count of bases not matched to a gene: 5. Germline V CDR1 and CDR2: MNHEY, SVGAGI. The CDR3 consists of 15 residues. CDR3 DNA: TGTGCCAGCAGTTATCGGCTAGCGGGAGGTTACGAGCAGTACTTC. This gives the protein CASSYRLAGGYEQYF.

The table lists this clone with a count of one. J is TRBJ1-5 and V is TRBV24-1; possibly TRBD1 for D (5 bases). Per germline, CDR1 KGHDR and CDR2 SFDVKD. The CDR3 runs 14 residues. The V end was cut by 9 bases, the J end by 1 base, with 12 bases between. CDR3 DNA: TGTGCCACCGGGGGGACCGACAGCAATCAGCCCCAGCATTTT. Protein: CATGGTDSNQPQHF.